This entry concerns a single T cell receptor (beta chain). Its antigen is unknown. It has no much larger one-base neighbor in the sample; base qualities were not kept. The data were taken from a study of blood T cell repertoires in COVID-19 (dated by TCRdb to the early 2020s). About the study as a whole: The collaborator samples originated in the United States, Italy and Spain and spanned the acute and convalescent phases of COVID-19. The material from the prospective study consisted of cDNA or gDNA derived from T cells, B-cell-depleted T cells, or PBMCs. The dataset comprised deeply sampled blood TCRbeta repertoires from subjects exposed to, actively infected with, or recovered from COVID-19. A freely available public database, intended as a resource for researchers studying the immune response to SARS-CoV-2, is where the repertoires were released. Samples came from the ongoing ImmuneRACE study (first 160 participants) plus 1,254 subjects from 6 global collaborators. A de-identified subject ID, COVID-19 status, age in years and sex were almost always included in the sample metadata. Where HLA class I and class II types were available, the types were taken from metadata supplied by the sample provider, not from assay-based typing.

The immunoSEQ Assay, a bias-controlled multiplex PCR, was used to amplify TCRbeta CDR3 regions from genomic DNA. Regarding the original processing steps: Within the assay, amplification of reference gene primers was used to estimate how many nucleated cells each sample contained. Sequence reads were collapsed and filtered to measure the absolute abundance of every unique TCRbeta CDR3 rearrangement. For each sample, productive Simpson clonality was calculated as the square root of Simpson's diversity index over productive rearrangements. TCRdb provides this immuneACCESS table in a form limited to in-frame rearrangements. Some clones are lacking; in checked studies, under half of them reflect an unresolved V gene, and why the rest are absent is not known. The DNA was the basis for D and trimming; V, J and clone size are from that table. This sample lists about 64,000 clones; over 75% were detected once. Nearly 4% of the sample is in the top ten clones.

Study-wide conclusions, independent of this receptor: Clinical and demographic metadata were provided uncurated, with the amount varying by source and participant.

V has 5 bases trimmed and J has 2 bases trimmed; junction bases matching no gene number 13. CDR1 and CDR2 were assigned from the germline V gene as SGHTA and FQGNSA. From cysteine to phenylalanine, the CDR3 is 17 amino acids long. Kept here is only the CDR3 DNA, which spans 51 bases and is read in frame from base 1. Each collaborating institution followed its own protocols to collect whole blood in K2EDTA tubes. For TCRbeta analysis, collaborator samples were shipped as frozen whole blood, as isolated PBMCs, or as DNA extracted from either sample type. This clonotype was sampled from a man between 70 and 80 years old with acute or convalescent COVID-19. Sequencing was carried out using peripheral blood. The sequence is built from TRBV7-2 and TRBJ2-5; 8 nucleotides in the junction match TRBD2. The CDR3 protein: CASSPQGLALAQETQYF. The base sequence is TGTGCCAGCAGCCCCCAAGGACTAGCCCTAGCTCAAGAGACCCAGTACTTC.